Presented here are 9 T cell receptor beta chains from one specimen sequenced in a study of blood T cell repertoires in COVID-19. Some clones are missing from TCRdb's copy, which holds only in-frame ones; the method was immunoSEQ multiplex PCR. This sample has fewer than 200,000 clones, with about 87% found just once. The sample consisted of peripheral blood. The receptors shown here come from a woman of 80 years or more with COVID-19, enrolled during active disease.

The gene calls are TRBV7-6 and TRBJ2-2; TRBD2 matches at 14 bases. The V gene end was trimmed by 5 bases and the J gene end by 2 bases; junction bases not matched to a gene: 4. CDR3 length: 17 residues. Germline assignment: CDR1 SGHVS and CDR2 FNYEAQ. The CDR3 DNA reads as TGTGCCAGCAGCCCGGGACTAGCGGGAGTAAACACCGGGGAGCTGTTTTTT. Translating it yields CASSPGLAGVNTGELFF.

The CDR3 bases are TGCGCCAGCAGCGCGTCGGGGAGCTCCTACGAGCAGTACTTC. Encoded protein: CASSASGSSYEQYF. V and J are TRBV5-1 and TRBJ2-7; possibly TRBD2 for D (5 bases). Germline loops: CDR1 SGHRS, CDR2 YFSETQ. Trimming removed 4 bases at V and 0 bases at J, with 11 bases between. The length of the CDR3 is 14 residues.

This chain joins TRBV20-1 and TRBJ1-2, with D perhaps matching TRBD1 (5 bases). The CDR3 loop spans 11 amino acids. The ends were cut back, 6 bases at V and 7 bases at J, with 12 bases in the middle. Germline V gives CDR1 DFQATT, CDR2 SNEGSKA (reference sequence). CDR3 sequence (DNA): TGCAGTGCGAGGCCAGGGTCTGGCTACACCTTC. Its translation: CSARPGSGYTF.

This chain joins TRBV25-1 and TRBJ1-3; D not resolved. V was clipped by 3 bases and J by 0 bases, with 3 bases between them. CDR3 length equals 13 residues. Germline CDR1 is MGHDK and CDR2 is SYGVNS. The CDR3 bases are TGTGCCAGCAGTGATATCTCTGGAAACACCATATATTTT. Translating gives CASSDISGNTIYF.

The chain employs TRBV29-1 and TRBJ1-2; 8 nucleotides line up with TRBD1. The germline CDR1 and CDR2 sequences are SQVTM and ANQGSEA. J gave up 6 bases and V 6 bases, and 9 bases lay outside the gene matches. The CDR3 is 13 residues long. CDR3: CSVVDRGVDGYTF. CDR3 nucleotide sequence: TGCAGCGTCGTTGACAGGGGAGTTGATGGCTACACCTTC.

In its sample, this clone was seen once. In nucleotides, the CDR3 is TGCAGTGCTAGTGGCACAGGGGGCAGCGAGCAGTACTTC. Translation gives CSASGTGGSEQYF. The chain has TRBV20-1 and TRBJ2-7; 9 positions match TRBD1. Losses at the gene ends were 3 bases for V and 6 bases for J; bases not matched to a gene: 6. Germline CDR1 is DFQATT and CDR2 is SNEGSKA (reference sequence). The CDR3 covers 13 residues.

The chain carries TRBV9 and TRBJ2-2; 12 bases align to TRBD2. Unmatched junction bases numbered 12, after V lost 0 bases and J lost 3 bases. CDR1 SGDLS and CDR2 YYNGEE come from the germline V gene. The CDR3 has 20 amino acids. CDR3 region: CASSVATPTSGRLDTGELFF. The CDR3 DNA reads TGTGCCAGCAGCGTAGCGACACCGACTAGCGGGAGACTCGACACCGGGGAGCTGTTTTTT.

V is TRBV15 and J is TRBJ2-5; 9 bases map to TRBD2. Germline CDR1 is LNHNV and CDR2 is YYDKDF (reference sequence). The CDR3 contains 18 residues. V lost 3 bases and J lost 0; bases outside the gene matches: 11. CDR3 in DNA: TGTGCCACCAGCAGGGGTGCGGGAGGGGGCTTGTACCAAGAGACCCAGTACTTC. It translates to CATSRGAGGGLYQETQYF.

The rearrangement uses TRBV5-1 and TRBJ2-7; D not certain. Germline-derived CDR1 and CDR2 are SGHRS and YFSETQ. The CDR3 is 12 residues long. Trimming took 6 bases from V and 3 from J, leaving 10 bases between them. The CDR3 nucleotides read TGCGCCAGCAACGGAGTAAACTACGAGCAGTACTTC. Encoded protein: CASNGVNYEQYF.